The 14 T cell receptor beta chains reported below all come from one sample, sequenced in a study of early T cells in non-severe SARS-CoV-2 infection. One entry per CDR3 protein, called by TCRdb with MiXCR from the 5' RACE reads. The sample has some 48,000 distinct CDR3 sequences, about 9.2% seen once. Specimen: whole blood. The source of these receptors is an adult who was a healthcare worker with PCR-confirmed SARS-CoV-2 infection or an uninfected control (not recorded which).

Many counts were recorded for this clonotype. V usage is TRBV3-1 and J usage is TRBJ2-1, with D hard to call. CDR1 is LGHDT, CDR2 YNNKEL, per germline (reference sequence). V lost 0 bases and J lost 0, with 9 bases in between. This CDR3 has 16 amino acids. The CDR3 spells CASSQEGSGSYNEQFF. CDR3 nucleotides: TGTGCCAGCAGCCAAGAGGGGTCCGGCTCCTACAATGAGCAGTTCTTC.

This clonotype was seen only a few times. The V call is TRBV5-1, the J call TRBJ2-3; D gene unclear. The germline V gene encodes CDR1 SGHRS and CDR2 YFSETQ. The CDR3 extends over 13 amino acids. V lost 3 bases to trimming and J lost 4 bases, with 9 bases between them. CDR3 DNA: TGCGCCAGCAGCTCTGGCCCTTCAGATACGCAGTATTTT. Amino acid sequence: CASSSGPSDTQYF.

The chain combines TRBV7-9 with TRBJ2-3; 14 nucleotides agree with TRBD2. J was trimmed by 0 bases and V by 5 bases; bases with no gene match: 7. CDR1 is SEHNR and CDR2 is FQNEAQ in the germline V gene (reference sequence). The CDR3 runs to 18 residues. The CDR3, as DNA: TGTGCCAGCAGCCGCGGACTAGCGGGAGGCCCGAGCACAGATACGCAGTATTTT. It codes for CASSRGLAGGPSTDTQYF.

Only a few counts were recorded for this clonotype. The chain couples TRBV18 to TRBJ1-1; D perhaps matches TRBD1 (5 bases). CDR3 length equals 15 residues. V was trimmed by 0 bases and J by 0 bases, leaving 8 bases between them. CDR1 KGHSH and CDR2 LQKENI come from the germline V gene. This CDR3 is CASSPPRQLNTEAFF. Here the CDR3 DNA reads TGTGCCAGCTCACCACCCCGACAGTTGAACACTGAAGCTTTCTTT.

The chain recombines TRBV7-3 with TRBJ2-1; 8 bases line up with TRBD2. Unmatched junction bases numbered 7, after V lost 3 bases and J lost 6 bases. Germline-derived CDR1 and CDR2 are SGHTA and FQGTGA. The CDR3 is 15 amino acids. CDR3 DNA: TGTGCCAGCAGCTTTGGACTAGCTTCCACCAATGAGCAGTTCTTC. This sequence encodes CASSFGLASTNEQFF.

This clonotype was seen repeatedly, ten times or more. The rearrangement uses TRBV30 and TRBJ2-1, with TRBD2 as a possible D gene (6 bases). The CDR3 extends over 15 amino acids. Deletions cut 1 base from V and 6 bases from J, with 16 bases between. Germline V gene lookup returns CDR1 GTSNPN and CDR2 SVGIG (reference sequence). The CDR3 protein is CAWSGGLARGNEQFF. DNA of the CDR3: TGTGCCTGGAGTGGCGGGCTAGCGAGAGGCAATGAGCAGTTCTTC. The variable domain in full, with the rest retrieved from reference TRBV30 and TRBJ2-1, is SQTIHQWPATLVQPVGSPLSLECTVEGTSNPNLYWYRQAAGRGLQLLFYSVGIGQISSEVPQNLSASRPQDRQFILSSKKLLLSDSGFYLCAWSGGLARGNEQFFGPGTRLTVL.

The sample holds many counts of this clonotype. V and J are TRBV11-2 and TRBJ2-5; tentative D call: TRBD1 (5 bases). Trimming removed 0 bases from V and 3 bases from J, with 5 bases in between. The V gene's germline CDR1 is SGHAT and CDR2 FQNNGV. The CDR3 consists of 13 residues. CDR3 residues: CASSLDREETQYF. The CDR3 DNA sequence: TGTGCCAGCAGCTTAGACAGGGAAGAGACCCAGTACTTC.

This clonotype was seen ten or more times. The V gene is TRBV15, the J gene TRBJ2-2, with D unclear. This CDR3 has 13 residues. The ends were cut back, 3 bases at V and 3 bases at J, with 5 bases in the middle. Per the germline V gene, CDR1 is LNHNV and CDR2 is YYDKDF (reference sequence). The DNA for the CDR3 is TGTGCCACCAGCAGCGCATACACCGGGGAGCTGTTTTTT. It translates to CATSSAYTGELFF.

The V call is TRBV27, the J call TRBJ1-6, with TRBD1 identical over 11 bases. V trimming: 4 bases; J trimming: 9 bases; junction bases outside the gene matches: 8. CDR1 and CDR2 from the germline V gene are MNHEY and SMNVEV (reference sequence). The length of the CDR3 is 16 residues. The CDR3 nucleotides read TGTGCCAGCAGTTCGACTGGACAGGGGGCGGCTTCACCCCTCCACTTT. Translated, it gives CASSSTGQGAASPLHF.

In its sample, this clonotype was seen many times. This chain uses TRBV2 with TRBJ2-4; 9 bases agree with TRBD1. This CDR3 has 17 amino acids. CDR1 and CDR2 (germline): SNHLY, FYNNEI. V gave up 8 bases and J gave up 2 bases; unmatched junction bases: 13. The CDR3 protein is CASLPTGGDRTKNIQYF. CDR3 nucleotide sequence: TGTGCCAGCCTACCGACAGGGGGGGATAGAACCAAAAACATTCAGTACTTC. The full variable domain, completed using reference TRBV2 and TRBJ2-4, is EPEVTQTPSHQVTQMGQEVILRCVPISNHLYFYWYRQILGQKVEFLVSFYNNEISEKSEIFDDQFSVERPDGSNFTLKIRSTKLEDSAMYFCASLPTGGDRTKNIQYFGAGTRLSVL.

This clonotype was counted many times. The chain has TRBV15 and TRBJ1-4; D call uncertain. Germline V gene lookup returns CDR1 LNHNV and CDR2 YYDKDF (reference sequence). The CDR3 has 13 residues. V was cut by 3 bases and J by 6 bases, with 8 bases left in between. The CDR3 loop reads CATSRDRDEKLFF. DNA of the CDR3: TGTGCCACCAGCAGGGATAGGGATGAAAAACTGTTTTTT.

This clonotype appeared many times. CDR3 protein: CASSLTGGDARYSPLHF. The CDR3 region has the DNA TGTGCCAGCAGCTTAACAGGGGGCGATGCCCGTTATTCACCCCTCCACTTT. V gene TRBV7-8 combines with J gene TRBJ1-6; TRBD1 agrees at 9 bases. V lost 2 bases and J lost 8; bases outside the gene matches: 10. Germline V gene data show CDR1 as SGHVS and CDR2 as FQNEAQ. This CDR3 contains 17 residues.

V gene TRBV5-1 combines with J gene TRBJ2-7; 9 bases are shared with TRBD1. The V gene end was trimmed by 0 bases and the J gene end by 1 base; junction bases not matched to a gene: 8. The CDR3 extends over 17 amino acids. The V gene's germline CDR1 is SGHRS and CDR2 YFSETQ. CDR3 protein: CASSLEGTGPSSYEQYF. DNA of the CDR3: TGCGCCAGCAGCTTGGAGGGGACAGGGCCCTCGTCCTACGAGCAGTACTTC. Combining the CDR3 with reference TRBV5-1 and TRBJ2-7 gives the whole variable domain KAGVTQTPRYLIKTRGQQVTLSCSPISGHRSVSWYQQTPGQGLQFLFEYFSETQRNKGNFPGRFSGRQFSNSRSEMNVSTLELGDSALYLCASSLEGTGPSSYEQYFGPGTRLTVT.

The genes are TRBV10-3 and TRBJ2-7, with TRBD2 identical over 8 bases. Germline values: CDR1 ENHRY, CDR2 SYGVKD. This CDR3 region has 14 residues. With 6 bases clipped from V and 3 bases from J, the junction kept 7 bases outside the gene matches. The CDR3 protein is CAIRPGREGYEQYF. Here the CDR3 DNA reads TGTGCCATCAGGCCAGGACGGGAGGGCTACGAGCAGTACTTC.